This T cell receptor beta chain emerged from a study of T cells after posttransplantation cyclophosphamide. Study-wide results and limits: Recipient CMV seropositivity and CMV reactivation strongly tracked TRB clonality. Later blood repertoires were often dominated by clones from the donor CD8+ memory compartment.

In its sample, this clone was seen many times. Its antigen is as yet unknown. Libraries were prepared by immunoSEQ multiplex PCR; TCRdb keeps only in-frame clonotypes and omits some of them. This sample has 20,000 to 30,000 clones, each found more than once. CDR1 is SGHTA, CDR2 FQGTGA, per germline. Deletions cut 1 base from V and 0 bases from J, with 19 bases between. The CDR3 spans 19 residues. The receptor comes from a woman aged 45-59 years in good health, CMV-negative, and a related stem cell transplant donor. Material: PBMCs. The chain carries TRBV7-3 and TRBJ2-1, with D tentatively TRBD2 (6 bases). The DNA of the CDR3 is TGTGCCAGCAGCTTAAATCCCCTTGGCGGGGCTAGCTCCTACAATGAGCAGTTCTTC. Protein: CASSLNPLGGASSYNEQFF.